This T cell receptor (beta chain) was captured by sequencing in a study of T-cell reconstitution after alpha-beta-depleted transplantation in children. Many counts were recorded for this clonotype. Preparation of the TCRbeta library was carried out with unique molecular identifiers. Using its own MiXCR run on the PCR reads, TCRdb lists one record per CDR3 protein. The sample includes some 350,000 distinct CDR3 sequences, 10% seen only once; the top ten take 2% to 3%. The CDR3 spans 13 residues. Per germline, CDR1 DFQATT and CDR2 SNEGSKA (reference sequence). This specimen consisted of PBMCs from the stem cell graft donor, obtained from the stem cell graft. The TCR sequence derives from a human donor who donated a stem cell graft to a child with acute lymphoblastic leukemia. The chain uses TRBV20-1 and TRBJ2-1; D is perhaps TRBD1 (6 bases). CDR3 protein: CRAQGRFYNEQFF. Written as DNA, the CDR3 is TGCAGGGCACAGGGTCGATTCTACAATGAGCAGTTCTTC.